The sequence of this T cell receptor (beta chain) was determined in a study of glioma-infiltrating T cells. Broader study findings: Tissue-blood divergence was below expectation in non-neoplastic patients, above in gliomas. CDR3 overlap between tissue and blood was very small.

The CDR3 spans 15 residues. Looked up from germline, CDR1 is MNHNS and CDR2 is SASEGT. J gave up 2 bases and V 5 bases, and 6 bases lay outside the gene matches. In this sample, this clonotype turned up many times. Antigen: not known. Using RNA template, CDR3s of TCR alpha and beta were amplified with iRepertoire arm-PCR. Tissue mRNA or PBMC total RNA, 100-400 ng, went into one-step reverse transcription and amplification. TCRdb re-called the multiplex PCR reads through MiXCR, storing one row per CDR3 protein. This sample has under 50,000 distinct CDR3 sequences, with 20% to 25% found just once. The rearrangement joins TRBV6-1 to TRBJ2-7; TRBD2 aligns across 10 bases. Sequencing input: glioma tissue, nonneoplastic brain tissue, or PBMCs (not recorded which). This TCR was sampled from a human donor with low-grade glioma or glioblastoma, undergoing nonglioma brain surgery, or in good health (not recorded which). The CDR3 is CASSLSGGSPYEQYV. The DNA of the CDR3 is TGTGCCAGCAGTCTTAGCGGGGGGTCACCCTACGAGCAGTACGTC.